This paragraph reports one T cell receptor (beta chain). What it recognizes is unknown. The stimulus was lysate of CMV-infected fibroblasts, 8.5 to 10 ug/mL. Sorting selected CD4+ T cells upregulating both CD40 ligand and CD69. This was the immunoSEQ version 4 assay in survey mode. TCRdb's table, derived via immunoSEQ multiplex PCR, lists solely in-frame clones and lacks some. The data show about 16,000 clones, about 61% seen once. The CDR3 loop spans 19 amino acids. Germline V gene lookup returns CDR1 LNHDA and CDR2 SQIVND (reference sequence). Trimming stripped 3 bases from V and 3 bases from J, with 21 bases between. The sample originates from a study of persistence of HIV-infected CD4 T cells. Study background: Donors had been on suppressive ART for a median of about 8 years. A couple of participants gave one leukapheresis sample; others gave up to roughly 180 mL blood repeatedly.

Study observations and caveats: Degenerate expanded CDR3beta sequences were enriched among CMV- and Gag-responding cells.

The TCR comes from an adult woman with HIV who was CMV-seropositive. Sequences were derived from CD4+ T cells sorted from PBMCs after 18-hour stimulation, sampled from a patient who received antiretroviral therapy. J is TRBJ1-6 and V is TRBV19; maybe TRBD1 (5 bases). The CDR3 region is CASSIQARDSTIYNSPLHF. The CDR3 DNA sequence: TGTGCCAGTAGTATCCAAGCCAGGGACTCAACTATCTATAATTCACCCCTCCACTTT. Full variable domain (remainder filled in from reference TRBV19 and TRBJ1-6): DGGITQSPKYLFRKEGQNVTLSCEQNLNHDAMYWYRQDPGQGLRLIYYSQIVNDFQKGDIAEGYSVSREKKESFPLTVTSAQKNPTAFYLCASSIQARDSTIYNSPLHFGNGTRLTVT.